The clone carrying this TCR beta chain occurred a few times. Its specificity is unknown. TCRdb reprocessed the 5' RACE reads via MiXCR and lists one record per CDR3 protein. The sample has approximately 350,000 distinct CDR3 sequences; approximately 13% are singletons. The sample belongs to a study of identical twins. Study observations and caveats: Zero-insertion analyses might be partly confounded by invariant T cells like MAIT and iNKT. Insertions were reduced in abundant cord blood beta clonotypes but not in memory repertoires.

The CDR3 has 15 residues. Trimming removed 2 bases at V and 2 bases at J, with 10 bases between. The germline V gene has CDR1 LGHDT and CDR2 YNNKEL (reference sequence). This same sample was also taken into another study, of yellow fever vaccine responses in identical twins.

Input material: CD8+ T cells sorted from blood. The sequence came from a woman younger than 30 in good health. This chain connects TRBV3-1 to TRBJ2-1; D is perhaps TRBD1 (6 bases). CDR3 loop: CASSQTGTPYNEQFF. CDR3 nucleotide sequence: TGTGCCAGCAGCCAAACCGGGACACCCTACAATGAGCAGTTCTTC.